This entry lists 18 T cell receptor beta chains sequenced from one sample in a study of T-cell reconstitution after alpha-beta-depleted transplantation in children. Unique molecular identifiers were used to barcode this TCRbeta library. Using its own MiXCR run on the PCR reads, TCRdb lists one record per CDR3 protein. The repertoire holds about 200,000 distinct CDR3 sequences, with under 8.5% as singletons. This specimen consisted of PBMCs, obtained before TCRalphabeta/CD19-depleted stem cell transplant. The source of these receptors is a boy aged 2 to 10 with acute lymphoblastic leukemia, due to receive a stem cell transplant.

This chain connects TRBV10-3 to TRBJ2-1; 10 bases agree with TRBD2. With 0 bases clipped from V and 0 bases from J, the junction kept 2 bases outside the gene matches. Germline-derived CDR1 and CDR2 are ENHRY and SYGVKD. This CDR3 has 17 amino acids. As DNA, the CDR3 is TGTGCCATCAGTGAGTCGACTAGCGGGCTCTCCTACAATGAGCAGTTCTTC. Translated: CAISESTSGLSYNEQFF.

This clonotype was counted only a few times. This chain joins TRBV7-3 and TRBJ1-2; 10 bases fit TRBD1. Germline values: CDR1 SGHTA, CDR2 FQGTGA. The V gene end was trimmed by 5 bases and the J gene end by 6 bases; junction bases not matched to a gene: 9. The CDR3 runs to 15 residues. In nucleotides, the CDR3 is TGTGCCAGCAGCCCGCGACAGGGGGCGGTTGATGGCTACACCTTC. Protein product: CASSPRQGAVDGYTF.

This chain links TRBV2 with TRBJ2-1; TRBD1 is a possible D gene (5 bases). V lost 7 bases and J 4 bases, leaving 14 bases between the germline ends. The germline gives CDR1 SNHLY, CDR2 FYNNEI. This CDR3 comprises 14 residues. The CDR3 DNA follows: TGTGCCAGCACCTCGGACACCGGGTACAATGAGCAGTTCTTC. Its translation: CASTSDTGYNEQFF.

The rearrangement uses TRBV5-5 and TRBJ2-7; D tentatively reads TRBD1 or TRBD2 (5 bases each). The CDR3 sequence is 14 residues long. The germline CDR1 and CDR2 sequences are SGHKS and YYEKEE (reference sequence). V was pared by 1 base and J by 4 bases, with 12 bases between. The CDR3 DNA is TGTGCCAGCAGCTTGTGGAGGCAGGGTTACGAGCAGTACTTC. Its translation: CASSLWRQGYEQYF.

The CDR3 spells CASSQPDRGETQYF. In nucleotides, the CDR3 is TGCGCCAGCAGCCAACCGGACAGGGGAGAGACCCAGTACTTC. The V gene is TRBV4-3, the J gene TRBJ2-5, with 9 nucleotides matching TRBD1. Germline loops: CDR1 LGHNA, CDR2 YSLEER. This CDR3 spans 14 amino acids. V was pared by 2 bases and J by 4 bases, with 2 bases of the junction left unmatched.

This clonotype showed up many times. The V call is TRBV7-3, the J call TRBJ2-3; 8 bases agree with TRBD1. Germline V gives CDR1 SGHTA, CDR2 FQGTGA. This CDR3 has 15 residues. Trimming took 5 bases from V and 3 from J; bases not matched to a gene: 7. The CDR3 DNA is TGTGCCAGCAGCGTCGGACAGGGAGCGACAGATACGCAGTATTTT. Amino acid sequence: CASSVGQGATDTQYF.

The J gene is TRBJ2-2, the V gene TRBV4-3; 8 positions agree with TRBD2. The CDR3 runs 16 residues. Germline V gene data show CDR1 as LGHNA and CDR2 as YSLEER. The trim removed 5 bases at V and 4 bases at J, leaving 9 bases unmatched. The CDR3 sequence: CASSTFTGGPTGELFF. CDR3 in DNA: TGCGCCAGCAGCACCTTCACGGGGGGGCCCACCGGGGAGCTGTTTTTT.

Many counts were recorded for this clonotype. The rearrangement uses TRBV25-1 and TRBJ2-1, with 7 bases aligning to TRBD2. Per germline, CDR1 MGHDK and CDR2 SYGVNS. V was clipped by 4 bases and J by 6 bases; unmatched bases: 3. The CDR3 spans 13 residues. The CDR3 loop is CASSVTGGNEQFF. CDR3 DNA: TGTGCCAGCAGTGTTACGGGGGGCAATGAGCAGTTCTTC.

The chain recombines TRBV6-4 with TRBJ2-7; D is possibly TRBD2 (6 bases). The germline CDR1 and CDR2 sequences are MRHNA and SNTAGT. Trimming removed 0 bases at V and 6 bases at J, with 9 bases between. CDR3 size: 13 residues. The CDR3 loop is CASSDSPAGEQYF. CDR3 in DNA: TGTGCCAGCAGTGACTCCCCAGCGGGCGAGCAGTACTTC.

The rearrangement uses TRBV29-1 and TRBJ2-7, with 8 nucleotides matching TRBD1. Germline V gene lookup returns CDR1 SQVTM and CDR2 ANQGSEA. The trim removed 2 bases at V and 2 bases at J, leaving 5 bases unmatched. CDR3 length: 14 amino acids. The CDR3 loop is CSVESADRAYEQYF. The CDR3 DNA is TGCAGCGTTGAATCGGCGGACAGGGCCTACGAGCAGTACTTC.

The gene calls are TRBV20-1 and TRBJ2-7; weak D call: TRBD1 (6 bases). The germline V gene encodes CDR1 DFQATT and CDR2 SNEGSKA (reference sequence). CDR3 length equals 13 residues. Trimming took 5 bases from V and 1 from J, leaving 12 bases between them. As DNA, the CDR3 is TGCAGTGCTGATATCGGACAGTCCTACGAGCAGTACTTC. It specifies CSADIGQSYEQYF.

This clonotype was counted ten times or more. The rearrangement links TRBV28 to TRBJ1-5; D is uncertain. Germline CDR1 is MDHEN and CDR2 is SYDVKM. The CDR3 length is 16 residues. Deletions cut 6 bases from V and 4 bases from J, with 19 bases between. The CDR3 region is CASSPLPALRNQPQHF. CDR3 DNA sequence: TGTGCCAGCAGCCCCCTGCCAGCTCTACGTAATCAGCCCCAGCATTTT.

In its sample, this clonotype was seen a few times. The V and J genes are TRBV28 and TRBJ2-5; 8 nucleotides match TRBD2. The V segment lost 8 bases and the J segment 3 bases; nucleotides outside the gene matches: 8. The CDR3 sequence is 14 residues long. Per germline, CDR1 MDHEN and CDR2 SYDVKM. The CDR3: CASARGGVEETQYF. The CDR3 nucleotides are TGTGCCAGCGCCCGGGGGGGGGTTGAAGAGACCCAGTACTTC.

As for this clonotype: A much larger clone sits a single nucleotide away, making a read error possible. The conserved closing phenylalanine or tryptophan is absent in this CDR3, likely reflecting a read error. The rearrangement joins TRBV7-9 to TRBJ1-3; D not resolved. The V and J ends lost 3 bases and 0 bases respectively, with 12 bases between them. The CDR3 has 16 residues. CDR1 is SEHNR, CDR2 FQNEAQ, per germline (reference sequence). CDR3 residues: CASSFLGSYSGNTIYS. CDR3 DNA sequence: TGTGCCAGCAGCTTCCTGGGGAGTTACTCTGGAAACACCATATATTCT.

The gene calls are TRBV5-1 and TRBJ2-7; tentatively, D is TRBD2 (5 bases). The ends were cut back, 1 base at V and 6 bases at J, with 23 bases in the middle. CDR3 size: 17 residues. Germline assignment: CDR1 SGHRS and CDR2 YFSETQ. The CDR3 nucleotides are TGCGCCAGCAGCTTGACCGTCGAAGGGCTCGGGGATAGCGAGCAGTACTTC. Amino acids: CASSLTVEGLGDSEQYF.

This clonotype was observed many times. V usage is TRBV29-1 and J usage is TRBJ1-2, with D uncertain. Trimming took 2 bases from V and 8 from J, leaving 9 bases between them. This CDR3 region has 11 residues. The germline CDR1 and CDR2 sequences are SQVTM and ANQGSEA. The CDR3 sequence: CSVESGGGYTF. DNA for the CDR3: TGCAGCGTTGAAAGTGGTGGGGGCTACACCTTC.

This clonotype was observed at least ten times. The chain has TRBV10-3 and TRBJ2-2; D uncertain. The CDR3 is made up of 14 amino acids. V lost 4 bases and J lost 5, with 11 bases in between. Germline CDR1 is ENHRY and CDR2 is SYGVKD. The CDR3 spells CAISGVQATGELFF. The CDR3 nucleotides are TGTGCCATCAGTGGGGTGCAGGCGACCGGGGAGCTGTTTTTT.

In its sample, this clonotype was seen many times. The J gene is TRBJ2-4, the V gene TRBV14; unclear D gene. Germline V gene sequence: CDR1 SGHDN, CDR2 FVKESK. The CDR3 runs 12 residues. Trimming stripped 2 bases from V and 9 bases from J, with 8 bases between. This CDR3 reads CASSQRYAIQYF. The CDR3 DNA reads as TGTGCCAGCAGCCAACGGTACGCCATTCAGTACTTC. The full variable domain, completed using reference TRBV14 and TRBJ2-4, is EAGVTQFPSHSVIEKGQTVTLRCDPISGHDNLYWYRRVMGKEIKFLLHFVKESKQDESGMPNNRFLAERTGGTYSTLKVQPAELEDSGVYFCASSQRYAIQYFGAGTRLSVL.